This TCR beta chain was documented in a study of blood T cells in healthy people across ages (dated by TCRdb to the mid-2010s). Regarding the study in general: In model experiments, template switching captured about one uniquely barcoded TCR beta cDNA molecule for every two T cells. Using deep sequencing normalized with unique cDNA molecular identifiers, the study measured how TCR beta repertoire diversity changes with age. Donors were grouped into four age groups: young (average roughly 15 years), middle-aged (roughly 38), aged (roughly 67) and long-lived (over 80). Donors of different ages were randomly distributed across sequencing lanes to avoid experimental bias. Two additional independent replicas of 1 million unique cDNA reads from the same blood draw were analyzed for two donors (one aged 18 to 30 and one aged 80 or older).

Spanning cysteine to phenylalanine, the CDR3 consists of 14 amino acids. This entry keeps only the CDR3 DNA: 42 bases, framed from base 1. V is reduced by 1 base and J by 4 bases, leaving a spacing of 10 bases between them. Based on the germline V gene, the CDR1 and CDR2 sequences are SGHAT and FQNNGV. Systemically healthy Caucasian individuals from Russia, 39 in total and aged roughly 6 to 100 years, were included as donors. Each donor gave ten milliliters of peripheral blood, drawn into EDTA-treated Vacutainer tubes. Ficoll-Paque density-gradient centrifugation was used to isolate PBMCs, with at least 6.5 million per sample. Trizol reagent was used to extract total RNA from the PBMCs, yielding at least 6 micrograms per sample. For every donor, an aliquot of PBMCs went through flow cytometry to measure the percentages of naive CD45RAhigh/CD27high T cells. Libraries were constructed by 5' RACE. The second PCR ran for about 6 to 11 cycles and used a J-beta primer mix along with a sample-barcoded 5' primer. A template-switch 5' adaptor carrying 12 random nucleotides introduced a unique molecular identifier onto each TCR beta cDNA molecule. At least 2.5 million CDR3-containing paired-end reads were obtained from each sample. The Mint cDNA synthesis kit, primed by a TRBC-specific oligonucleotide, was used to synthesize first-strand cDNA from all RNA. After uracil-DNA glycosylase treatment, a first 18-cycle PCR used universal primers M1SS and BC2_uni_R on all cDNA. The paper's processing steps were these. For normalization, 1 million high-quality reads were randomly selected from each sample, with every read carrying a distinct molecular identifier. Instead of being binned into consensus sequences, reads with shared molecular identifiers were discarded. CDR3 identification, clonotype clustering and error correction used MiTCR with a Q25 quality threshold and the strictest error-elimination algorithm. A nonparametric unseen species model using Euler transformation provided a lower-bound estimate of total TCR beta diversity. Clones were called with MiXCR by TCRdb after fastp trimmed the public reads at Q25, and only in-frame beta chains were retained. Duplicate CDR3 protein sequences are folded into a single record with the most common DNA and genes. TCRdb, rather than the study authors, made the V and J calls. The sample contains approximately 2,000,000 distinct CDR3 sequences, about two fifths of them found a single time. The ten most abundant clones make up 20% to 25% of the sample.

General findings and caveats noted by the study authors: The long-lived group showed more naive CD4+ T cells, fewer expanded clones and increased TCR diversity than the aged group, suggesting age selection. The CMV infection status of donors was not known, potentially confounding age-related changes in expanded clonotypes. Because profiling used bulk unsorted PBMCs, naive and antigen-experienced compartments could not be compared conclusively. There was a strong correlation between observed TCR beta diversity and the percentage of naive T cells measured by flow cytometry. Observed TCR beta diversity per million T cells fell roughly linearly with age, and a significant reduction was already apparent by age roughly 40. Estimates of total diversity based on one million sequenced T cells were considered lower bounds and underestimates.

About this clonotype itself: What this receptor recognizes is not known. No base quality values were provided; no much bigger clone lies one nucleotide off.

The chain joins TRBV11-2 to TRBJ1-2; there is no confident call for the D gene. The source material was blood. The receptor comes from a human donor in good health. CDR3 sequence: CASSLGPQTYGYTF. The bases are TGTGCCAGCAGCTTAGGCCCACAGACCTATGGCTACACCTTC.